This TCR beta chain was retrieved from a study of blood T cells in healthy people across ages. With a J-beta primer mix and a sample-barcoded 5' primer, a second PCR ran about 7 to 12 cycles. A template-switch adaptor containing 12 random nucleotides labeled each cDNA molecule. TCRdb recomputed calls from the 5' RACE reads with MiXCR, one row per CDR3 protein. Of about a million distinct CDR3 sequences listed, roughly 50% are singletons. This CDR3 is built from 13 residues. Germline CDR1 is DFQATT and CDR2 is SNEGSKA (reference sequence). Study findings and constraints: A roughly linear age-dependent decrease characterized TCR beta diversity per million T cells. TCR beta diversity tracked closely with naive T cell percentage.

The sample providers were healthy Caucasian people from Russia, aged roughly 6 to 95. As concerns this clonotype: Its antigen is undetermined.

The TCR comes from an older woman in good health. V and J are TRBV20-1 and TRBJ2-5; TRBD2 agrees at 12 bases. The J call may be incorrect, as the DNA end agrees better with TRBJ2-7. The source material was blood. The CDR3 DNA reads as TGCAGTGTTCGGACTAGCGGGACCCCCGAGCAGTACTTC. Protein: CSVRTSGTPEQYF.